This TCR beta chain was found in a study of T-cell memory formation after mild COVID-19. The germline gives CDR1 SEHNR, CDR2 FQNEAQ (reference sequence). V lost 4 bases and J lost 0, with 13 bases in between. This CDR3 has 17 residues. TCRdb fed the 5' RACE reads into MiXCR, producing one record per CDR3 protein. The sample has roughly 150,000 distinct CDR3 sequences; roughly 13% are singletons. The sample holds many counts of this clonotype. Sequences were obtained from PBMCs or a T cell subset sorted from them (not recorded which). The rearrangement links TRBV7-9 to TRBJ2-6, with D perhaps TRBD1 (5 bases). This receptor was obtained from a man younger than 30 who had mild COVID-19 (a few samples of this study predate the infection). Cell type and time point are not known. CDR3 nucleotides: TGTGCCAGCAGCTCAGCCAGGACATTCTCTGGGGCCAACGTCCTGACTTTC. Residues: CASSSARTFSGANVLTF.